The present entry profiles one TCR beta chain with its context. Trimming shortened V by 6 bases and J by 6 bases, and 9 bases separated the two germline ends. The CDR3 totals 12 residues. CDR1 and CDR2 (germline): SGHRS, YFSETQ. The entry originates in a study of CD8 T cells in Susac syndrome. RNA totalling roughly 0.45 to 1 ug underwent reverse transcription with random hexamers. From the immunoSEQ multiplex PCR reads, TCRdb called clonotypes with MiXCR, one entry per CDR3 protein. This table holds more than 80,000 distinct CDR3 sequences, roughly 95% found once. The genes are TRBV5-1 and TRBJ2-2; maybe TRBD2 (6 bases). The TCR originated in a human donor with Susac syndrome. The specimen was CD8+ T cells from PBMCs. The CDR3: CASTRGSGELFF. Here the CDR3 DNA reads TGCGCCAGCACCCGGGGGTCCGGGGAGCTGTTTTTT.